The clone carrying this T cell receptor (beta chain) has more than one count but fewer than ten. The sample comes from a study of beta chain features in type 1 diabetes. This CDR3 is 20 amino acids long. Trimming took 2 bases from V and 5 from J; bases not matched to a gene: 23. Germline lookup yields CDR1 GTSNPN and CDR2 SVGIG (reference sequence). The sequenced template was cDNA made from the entire isolated RNA. The method was immunoSEQ multiplex PCR; TCRdb's version includes in-frame clones alone and lacks a portion of them. The sample has 65,000 to 100,000 clones; under 35% are singletons. The receptor was derived from a woman aged 18-30 years in good health. The genes are TRBV30 and TRBJ2-1; 8 nucleotides line up with TRBD2. Sequencing was carried out using stem cell memory CD4+ T cells from blood. The DNA for the CDR3 is TGTGCCTGGAGTTTGGGCGCTTTCACGGCGGGAGGATTTACCAACAATGAGCAGTTCTTC. Encoded protein: CAWSLGAFTAGGFTNNEQFF.